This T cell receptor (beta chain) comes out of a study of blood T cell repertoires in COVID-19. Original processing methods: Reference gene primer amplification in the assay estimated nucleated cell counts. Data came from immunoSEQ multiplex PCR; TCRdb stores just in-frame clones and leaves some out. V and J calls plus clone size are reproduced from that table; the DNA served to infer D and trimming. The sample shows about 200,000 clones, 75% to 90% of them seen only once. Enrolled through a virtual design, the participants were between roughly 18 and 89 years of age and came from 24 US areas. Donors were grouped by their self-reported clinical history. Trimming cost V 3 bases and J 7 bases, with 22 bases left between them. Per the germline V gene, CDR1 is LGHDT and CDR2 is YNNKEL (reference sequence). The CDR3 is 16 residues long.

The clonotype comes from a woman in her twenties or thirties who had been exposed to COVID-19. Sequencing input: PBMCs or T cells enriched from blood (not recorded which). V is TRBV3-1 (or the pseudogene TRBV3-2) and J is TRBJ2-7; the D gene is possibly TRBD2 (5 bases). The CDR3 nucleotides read TGTGCCAGCAGCCATGACCCCACTAGTTATGGAGAAGAGCAGTACTTC. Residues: CASSHDPTSYGEEQYF.